This T cell receptor (beta chain) was captured by sequencing in a study of blood T cell repertoires in COVID-19 (dated by TCRdb to between 2020 and 2021). About the study as a whole: Samples from collaborators originated in the United States, Italy and Spain and spanned both the acute and convalescent phases of COVID-19. The prospective study material was composed of cDNA or gDNA derived from T cells, B-cell-depleted T cells, or PBMCs. Deeply sampled blood TCRbeta repertoires from subjects exposed to, actively infected with, or recovered from COVID-19 were included in the dataset. A freely available public database, intended as a resource for researchers studying the immune response to SARS-CoV-2, is where the repertoires were released. The samples were drawn from the first 160 participants of the ongoing ImmuneRACE study and from under 1,500 subjects provided by 6 global collaborators. Nearly every sample came with metadata listing a de-identified subject ID, COVID-19 status, age in years and sex. HLA class I and class II types, where available, came from metadata supplied by the sample provider rather than from assay-based typing. Findings and caveats that apply to the study as a whole: Clinical and demographic metadata were provided uncurated, with the amount varying by source and participant.

In the prospective study, participants were roughly 18 to 90 years old, resided in about 25 geographic areas of the United States, and were enrolled through a virtual design. Cohort assignment in the prospective study relied on participant-reported clinical history from a screening survey and a study questionnaire. Exposed participants had been in contact with someone with a PCR-confirmed or clinician-diagnosed COVID-19 case within 2 weeks of study entry. In the prospective study, whole blood, serum and a nasopharyngeal or oropharyngeal swab were collected from each participant by mobile phlebotomists. Prospective study participants could optionally give additional blood draws and questionnaires over an approximately two-month period. Blood samples from the prospective study were shipped frozen or at room temperature prior to DNA extraction. Notes on this clone: Its cognate antigen has yet to be identified. No per-base quality is available; no much larger clone lies one base away.

TCRbeta CDR3 regions were amplified from genomic DNA by means of the immunoSEQ Assay, a bias-controlled multiplex PCR. In the authors' own workflow: The number of nucleated cells in each sample was estimated by amplification of reference gene primers within the assay. To quantify the absolute abundance of each unique TCRbeta CDR3 rearrangement, sequence reads were collapsed and filtered. For each sample, productive Simpson clonality was calculated as the square root of Simpson's diversity index across productive rearrangements. Entries here come from immuneACCESS through TCRdb and include only in-frame sequences with V and J called. Some clones fail to appear in such tables; in the studies checked, an unresolved V gene covers under half of the shortfall, and the cause of the remainder is unknown. V and J calls and clone size follow that table, whereas D and trimming were derived from the DNA. This sample gives 200,000 to 250,000 clones in total; around 82% of them show up just once. The top ten hold 4.8% of the sample.

Source material: PBMCs or T cells enriched from blood (not recorded which). The receptor was isolated from a woman between 50 and 59 years old who had been exposed to COVID-19.

The sequence in DNA is TGTGCCAGCAGCCGCGAAGACAGGTCCGTCGCTGGGGCTTTCTTT. Its product reads: CASSREDRSVAGAFF. This sequence uses TRBV7-2 and TRBJ1-1; the D gene is possibly TRBD1, with 6 bases matching. The CDR3 runs 15 amino acids, cysteine and phenylalanine included. The only DNA kept is the CDR3, 45 bases in frame from the first base. V loses 5 bases of germline sequence and J loses 11 bases, and the interval between the two ends is 24 bases. CDR1 and CDR2 (SGHTA, FQGNSA) derive from the germline V gene. When the CDR3 is completed using the reference TRBV7-2 and TRBJ1-1 genes on either side, the full variable domain is GAGVSQSPSNKVTEKGKDVELRCDPISGHTALYWYRQSLGQGLEFLIYFQGNSAPDKSGLPSDRFSAERTGGSVSTLTIQRTQQEDSAVYLCASSREDRSVAGAFFGQGTRLTVV.